This entry concerns a single T cell receptor beta chain. In the original analysis: Estimates of nucleated cell counts were drawn from the amplification of reference gene primers. Clones were read by immunoSEQ multiplex PCR, and TCRdb kept only the in-frame ones, dropping some. The DNA was the basis for D and trimming; V, J and clone size are from that table. The table lists some 220,000 clones, 75% to 85% of them singletons, with 4.5% to 6% in the top ten. The CDR3 covers 17 residues. Unmatched junction bases numbered 9, after V lost 0 bases and J lost 4 bases. Germline assignment: CDR1 LGHNA and CDR2 YNFKEQ. Those enrolled in Seattle joined during active infection and were followed longitudinally afterward. The sample is drawn from a study of blood T cell repertoires in COVID-19. Study context: Sources were T cells, B-cell-depleted T cells, or PBMCs; the material itself was cDNA or gDNA.

This chain uses TRBV4-2 with TRBJ1-2; TRBD1 agrees at 9 bases. Material: peripheral blood. This TCR was sampled from a man aged 45-65 years with COVID-19, enrolled during active disease. The CDR3 DNA sequence: TGTGCCAGCAGCCAAGAAAGGAGGACAGGGGCCACCTATGGCTACACCTTC. Its protein product is CASSQERRTGATYGYTF.